Listed below are T cell receptor beta chains from one sample, sequenced in a study of T cell responses to AZD1222 COVID-19 vaccine. Here immunoSEQ multiplex PCR was the method, and the copy in TCRdb shows in-frame clones only, minus some. The table includes more than 70,000 clones, roughly 88% detected once. Sequenced here: peripheral blood, sampled on day 0 of MenACWY control vaccination. The receptors stem from an adult in good health. Both conserved end residues are part of each CDR3. Fields, in order: clone size, J gene, D gene, CDR3 length, V gene, CDR3 DNA, CDR3 protein. D genes are given only for firm matches. The size field is filled for only some rows; it gives once, few, many or a size class.

.	TRBJ1-2	.	17	TRBV11-2	TGTGCCAGCAGCTCACACGGGGGGATACTATCTAACTATGGCTACACCTTC	CASSSHGGILSNYGYTF
few	TRBJ2-1	TRBD2	16	TRBV15	TGTGCCACCAGCAGAGATTTGGCGGGGGGGTACAATGAGCAGTTCTTC	CATSRDLAGGYNEQFF
.	TRBJ1-5	.	15	TRBV6-6	TGTGCCAGCAGACGGACCGTACAGTGGAATCAGCCCCAGCATTTT	CASRRTVQWNQPQHF
.	TRBJ1-1	TRBD1	15	TRBV4-3	TGCGCCAGCAGCCAAGTTAGGGACAGCAAATCTGAAGCTTTCTTT	CASSQVRDSKSEAFF
.	TRBJ2-1	TRBD2	18	TRBV27	TGTGCCAGCAATACCCCGGGACTAGCGGGGGGGCCGTGGAATGAGCAGTTCTTC	CASNTPGLAGGPWNEQFF
.	TRBJ1-2	.	16	TRBV3-1/TRBV3-2	TGTGCCAGCAGCCAGGGGTCCGGGACTTACGCCTATGGCTACACCTTC	CASSQGSGTYAYGYTF
.	TRBJ1-4	TRBD1	11	TRBV15	TGTGCCACCAGCGTCGGGGACAGGCGGTTTTTT	CATSVGDRRFF
once	TRBJ2-3	.	17	TRBV11-3	TGTGCCAGCAGCTTCAATTCCGTCCCGGGACATTTAAATACGCAGTATTTT	CASSFNSVPGHLNTQYF
.	TRBJ1-1	.	14	TRBV4-3	TGCGCCAGCAGCCGGGGAGGCCCCCGGGCTGAAGCTTTCTTT	CASSRGGPRAEAFF
.	TRBJ2-7	TRBD2	17	TRBV4-3	TGCGCCAGCAGCCAAGAGGACCGACTAGCGGGGGGTTACGAGCAGTACTTC	CASSQEDRLAGGYEQYF
.	TRBJ2-1	.	13	TRBV12-3/TRBV12-4	TGTGCCAGCAGTTTAAACCGTTGGAATGAGCAGTTCTTC	CASSLNRWNEQFF
.	TRBJ2-7	TRBD1	15	TRBV11-2	TGTGCCAGCAGCCAAATAGGACAGGCTCTTACCGAGCAGTACTTC	CASSQIGQALTEQYF
.	TRBJ2-5	.	14	TRBV4-1	TGCGCCAGCAGCCAAGTGGCAGGGCAAGAGACCCAGTACTTC	CASSQVAGQETQYF
once	TRBJ1-4	.	16	TRBV4-2	TGTGCCAGCAGCCAAGACTCAGCCGCAACTAATGAAAAACTGTTTTTT	CASSQDSAATNEKLFF
.	TRBJ1-4	.	15	TRBV5-1	TGCGCCAGCAGCATGTCAGGAAATACTAATGAAAAACTGTTTTTT	CASSMSGNTNEKLFF
.	TRBJ2-2	TRBD1	17	TRBV7-2	TGTGCCAGCAGCCCAAGCCGGGACAGGTTATACACCGGGGAGCTGTTTTTT	CASSPSRDRLYTGELFF
.	TRBJ1-3	.	13	TRBV30	TGTGCCTGGAGTCTTACAGGAGGAAACACCATATATTTT	CAWSLTGGNTIYF
few	TRBJ2-2	.	18	TRBV5-6	TGTGCCAGCAGCTTGGGAATTTTACGGGGCTGGAACACCGGGGAGCTGTTTTTT	CASSLGILRGWNTGELFF
.	TRBJ2-7	.	13	TRBV5-1	TGCGCCAGCAGCTTGGGGGTCCGCTACGAGCAGTACTTC	CASSLGVRYEQYF
.	TRBJ1-5	.	17	TRBV7-8	TGTGCCAGCAGCTTAGCGCCAAGTCAGACGAGCAATCAGCCCCAGCATTTT	CASSLAPSQTSNQPQHF
once	TRBJ1-3	.	15	TRBV7-8	TGTGCCAGCAGCCCTCTTGGGGGATCTGGAAACACCATATATTTT	CASSPLGGSGNTIYF
.	TRBJ1-2	.	14	TRBV15	TGTGCCACCAGCAGAGGGGGACCTGACTATGGCTACACCTTC	CATSRGGPDYGYTF
few	TRBJ2-7	TRBD2	13	TRBV2	TGTGCCAGACAACGCAGCGGGAGCTACGAGCAGTACTTC	CARQRSGSYEQYF
.	TRBJ1-4	TRBD1	14	TRBV29-1	TGCAGCGTTGTGAAGACAGGGGGTGGTGAAAAACTGTTTTTT	CSVVKTGGGEKLFF
.	TRBJ2-7	.	13	TRBV7-7	TGTGCTAGCTCAAGGGACCCGGGCACCGAGCAGTACTTC	CASSRDPGTEQYF
.	TRBJ2-5	.	12	TRBV5-1	TGCGCCAGCAGCTTGGTAGGAGAGACCCAGTACTTC	CASSLVGETQYF